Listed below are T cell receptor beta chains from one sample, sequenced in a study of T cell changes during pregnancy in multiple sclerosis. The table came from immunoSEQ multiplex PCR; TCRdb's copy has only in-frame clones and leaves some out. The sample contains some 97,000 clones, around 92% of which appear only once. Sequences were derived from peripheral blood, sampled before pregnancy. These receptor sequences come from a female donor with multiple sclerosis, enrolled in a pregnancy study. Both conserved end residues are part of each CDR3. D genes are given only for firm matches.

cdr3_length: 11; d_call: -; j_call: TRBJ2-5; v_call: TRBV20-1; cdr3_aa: CSARRTETQYF; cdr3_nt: TGCAGTGCGAGGAGGACCGAGACCCAGTACTTC
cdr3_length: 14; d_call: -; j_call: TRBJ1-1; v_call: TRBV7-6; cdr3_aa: CASSLGGRIPEAFF; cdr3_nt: TGTGCCAGCAGCTTAGGCGGTCGAATTCCTGAAGCTTTCTTT
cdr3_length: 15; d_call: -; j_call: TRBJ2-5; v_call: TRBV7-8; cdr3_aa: CASSFGRTLQETQYF; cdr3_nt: TGTGCCAGCAGCTTCGGGAGAACGCTCCAAGAGACCCAGTACTTC
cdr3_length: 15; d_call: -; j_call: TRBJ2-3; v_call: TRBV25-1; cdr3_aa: CASTGIPGFTDTQYF; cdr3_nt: TGTGCCAGCACGGGGATTCCGGGATTCACAGATACGCAGTATTTT
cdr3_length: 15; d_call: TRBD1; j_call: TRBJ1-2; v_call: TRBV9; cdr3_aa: CASSPTPGTGNGYTF; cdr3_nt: TGTGCCAGCAGCCCAACCCCCGGGACAGGGAATGGCTACACCTTC
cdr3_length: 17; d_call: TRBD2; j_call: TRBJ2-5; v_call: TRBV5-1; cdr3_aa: CASSPGLAGNLQETQYF; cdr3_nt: TGCGCCAGCAGCCCCGGACTAGCGGGGAACCTTCAAGAGACCCAGTACTTC
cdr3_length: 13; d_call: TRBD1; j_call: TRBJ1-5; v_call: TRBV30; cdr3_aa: CAWRQGADQPQHF; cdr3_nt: TGTGCCTGGAGACAGGGGGCAGACCAGCCCCAGCATTTT
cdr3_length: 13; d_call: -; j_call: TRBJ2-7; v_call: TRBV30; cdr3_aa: CAWSVGQTYEQYF; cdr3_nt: TGTGCCTGGAGTGTTGGGCAGACCTACGAGCAGTACTTC
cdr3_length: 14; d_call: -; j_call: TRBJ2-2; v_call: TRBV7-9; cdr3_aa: CASTWERADGELFF; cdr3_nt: TGTGCCAGCACTTGGGAGCGGGCCGACGGGGAGCTGTTTTTT
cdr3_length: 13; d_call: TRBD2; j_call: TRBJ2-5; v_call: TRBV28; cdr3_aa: CASRETSGETQYF; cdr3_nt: TGTGCCAGCCGCGAAACTAGCGGAGAGACCCAGTACTTC
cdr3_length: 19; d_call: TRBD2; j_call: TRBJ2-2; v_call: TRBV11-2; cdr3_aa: CASSLRLSGRATFTGELFF; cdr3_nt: TGTGCCAGCAGCTTACGACTTAGCGGGAGGGCCACTTTCACCGGGGAGCTGTTTTTT
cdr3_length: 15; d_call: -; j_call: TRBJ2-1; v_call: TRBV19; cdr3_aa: CASSPGGWMGNEQFF; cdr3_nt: TGTGCCAGTAGTCCCGGCGGCTGGATGGGCAATGAGCAGTTCTTC
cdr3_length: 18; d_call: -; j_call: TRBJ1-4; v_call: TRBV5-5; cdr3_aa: CASSPWDTGDVTDVKLFF; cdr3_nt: TGTGCCAGCAGCCCATGGGACACGGGCGATGTGACCGACGTCAAACTGTTTTTT
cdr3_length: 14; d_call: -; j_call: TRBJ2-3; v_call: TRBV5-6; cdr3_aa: CASSSTDRGDTQYF; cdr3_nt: TGTGCCAGCAGCTCAACGGACAGAGGAGATACGCAGTATTTT